This T cell receptor (beta chain) was found in a study of tissue T cells after allogeneic stem cell transplantation. Background on the study: Samples with visible lymphocytes on H&E were prioritized for sequencing. General observations from the study: Which tissue TCRs were alloreactive or antigen-specific was not determined. Some clones might be persisting host cells. Across patients, clones rarely overlapped, yet motif clusters were shared tissue-specifically. TCR repertoires tracked anatomic similarity, regardless of disease or transplant status.

TCRdb keeps only in-frame clones here, not all; method: immunoSEQ multiplex PCR. Of a few thousand clones in the sample, around 59% were seen once. The germline gives CDR1 SGHNT, CDR2 YENEEA. Losses at the gene ends were 5 bases for V and 8 bases for J; bases not matched to a gene: 11. CDR3 length: 16 residues. Remarks on this clone: Its antigen is currently unknown.

The material was tissue from the jejunum, obtained at autopsy. The chain carries TRBV11-3 and TRBJ2-1; 11 bases are a match to TRBD2. The receptor was derived from a male donor at least 60 years old with lung cancer. CDR3 amino acids: CASSRRTLAGEDEQFF. The CDR3 DNA reads as TGTGCCAGCAGCCGCCGGACACTAGCGGGAGAGGATGAGCAGTTCTTC.